Sequencing of this T cell receptor beta chain was carried out in a study of T-cell reconstitution after alpha-beta-depleted transplantation in children. Study-wide findings and caveats: Diversity of TCRbeta at day 60 was high in some patients, arising from surviving recipient T cells and thymic progenitors. One year post-transplant, T-cell counts and diversity were largely derived from T cells produced anew. Where alpha-beta T cells came from about two months after transplant was reportedly several hundred expanded graft clones.

The junction had 8 bases not matched to a gene; V was cut back by 3 bases and J by 8 bases. Germline V gene lookup returns CDR1 DFQATT and CDR2 SNEGSKA (reference sequence). The CDR3 is made up of 14 amino acids. TCRbeta library construction was performed incorporating unique molecular identifiers. TCRdb itself ran the PCR reads through MiXCR, one entry per CDR3 protein. Seen here are about 980,000 distinct CDR3 sequences, 25% to 30% observed once, and the top ten hold 28%. There are a few counts of this clonotype. The antigen is unknown. This sequence was found in a boy younger than two who had a stem cell transplant for SCID, so the T cells may come from the graft donor. The sample was PBMCs, mostly from graft donor cells, taken 360 days after TCRalphabeta/CD19-depleted stem cell transplant. V usage is TRBV20-1 and J usage is TRBJ1-4, with 8 bases identical to TRBD1. CDR3 in amino acids: CSASPDRVREKLFF. The CDR3, as DNA: TGCAGTGCTAGCCCGGACAGGGTGAGAGAAAAACTGTTTTTT.